The sequence of this T cell receptor (beta chain) was determined in a study of T cells in Graves' hyperthyroidism and ophthalmopathy. Amplification targeted TCR beta CDR3 regions from RNA transcripts. The HTBI primer set drove a first-round RT-PCR of the TCR CDR3. Using its own MiXCR run on the multiplex PCR reads, TCRdb lists one record per CDR3 protein. Here the sample spans about 290,000 distinct CDR3 sequences, approximately 18% being singletons. PBMCs were derived from around 10 ml fresh peripheral blood. There are 16 residues in the CDR3. The V segment lost 6 bases and the J segment 0 bases; nucleotides outside the gene matches: 8. Looked up from germline, CDR1 is WNHNN and CDR2 is SYGVQD (reference sequence). This clonotype was seen more than once but under ten times.

J is TRBJ2-4 and V is TRBV10-1, with TRBD1 identical over 7 bases. Sequencing input: blood. The sequence derives from a man over 45 with Graves' ophthalmopathy. This chain's CDR3 is CASRETGKIAKNIQYF. CDR3 DNA sequence: TGCGCCAGCAGAGAGACAGGGAAGATAGCCAAAAACATTCAGTACTTC.